This is a list of T cell receptor beta chains from one sample in a study of shared clonotypes between healthy human individuals. The table came from immunoSEQ multiplex PCR; TCRdb's copy has only in-frame clones and leaves some out. Here the sample spans a few million clones, about 94% being singletons. The sequencing input was naive CD8+ T cells from PBMCs. Every receptor here comes from a man aged 18 to 30 in good health. Some clones in this sample may be carry-over from other donors' samples. Both conserved end residues are part of each CDR3. The order of the fields is D gene, V gene, J gene, CDR3 length, CDR3 protein, CDR3 DNA. The D gene is left open where the match is weak.

d_gene: NA; v_gene: TRBV28; j_gene: TRBJ1-5; len: 14; CDR3aa: CASSLGVSNQPQHF; CDR3nt: TGTGCCAGCAGTTTGGGTGTTAGCAATCAGCCCCAGCATTTT
d_gene: TRBD1; v_gene: TRBV14; j_gene: TRBJ2-7; len: 14; CDR3aa: CASSHPGQGREQYF; CDR3nt: TGTGCCAGCAGCCACCCGGGACAGGGTCGGGAGCAGTACTTC
d_gene: NA; v_gene: TRBV4-3; j_gene: TRBJ2-7; len: 16; CDR3aa: CASSQDDGGAPHEQYF; CDR3nt: TGCGCCAGCAGCCAAGACGATGGGGGGGCCCCCCACGAGCAGTACTTC
d_gene: NA; v_gene: TRBV5-1; j_gene: TRBJ2-7; len: 13; CDR3aa: CASSLFGAHEQYF; CDR3nt: TGCGCCAGCAGCTTGTTTGGGGCCCACGAGCAGTACTTC
d_gene: TRBD1; v_gene: TRBV27; j_gene: TRBJ2-5; len: 14; CDR3aa: CASSLTGYRETQYF; CDR3nt: TGTGCCAGCAGCCTGACAGGGTATAGGGAGACCCAGTACTTC
d_gene: TRBD1; v_gene: TRBV6-1; j_gene: TRBJ1-2; len: 16; CDR3aa: CASSEATGQGAYGYTF; CDR3nt: TGTGCCAGCAGTGAAGCGACGGGGCAGGGGGCCTATGGCTACACCTTC
d_gene: NA; v_gene: TRBV5-1; j_gene: TRBJ2-1; len: 13; CDR3aa: CASGETSYNEQFF; CDR3nt: TGCGCCAGCGGAGAGACATCCTACAATGAGCAGTTCTTC
d_gene: TRBD1; v_gene: TRBV11-3; j_gene: TRBJ2-5; len: 13; CDR3aa: CASSPWDRETQYF; CDR3nt: TGTGCCAGCAGCCCGTGGGACAGGGAGACCCAGTACTTC
d_gene: NA; v_gene: TRBV5-8; j_gene: TRBJ2-1; len: 14; CDR3aa: CASSPVDRYNEQFF; CDR3nt: TGTGCCAGCAGCCCGGTCGACAGGTACAATGAGCAGTTCTTC
d_gene: NA; v_gene: TRBV28; j_gene: TRBJ1-2; len: 15; CDR3aa: CASSLITRSNYGYTF; CDR3nt: TGTGCCAGCAGTTTAATCACGAGATCTAACTATGGCTACACCTTC